The following is a T cell receptor beta chain sequence with its context. Its antigen target is currently unknown. One base away there is no much larger clone; base qualities are not given. From the cysteine through the phenylalanine, the CDR3 covers 12 amino acids. The DNA shown is the 36-base CDR3, in frame from base 1. The germline V gene yields SNHLY for CDR1 and FYNNEI for CDR2. The trim is 6 bases for V and 3 bases for J, with a gap of 5 bases between the germline ends. This entry comes from a study of beta chain features in type 1 diabetes (dated by TCRdb to the late 2010s). Notes on the research overall: Mean age, gender distribution, total cell number and subset yield were not different between patients and healthy donors. The study compared the TCRB repertoires of sorted circulating CD4+ T cell subsets in recently diagnosed type 1 diabetes patients with those in matched healthy donors. Naive and central memory subsets were obtained from all 30 or so donors, but regulatory and stem cell-like memory subsets were isolated from only 8 patients and about 8 healthy donors. Across all samples, around 99 million sorted cells were examined, and cell number per subset correlated strongly with RNA yield. What the work shows at the level of the full study, not this receptor alone: Naive, central memory and regulatory TCRB repertoires appeared more similar among patients than among healthy donors. Because cDNA rather than genomic DNA was sequenced, highly expressing activated cells could have been over-represented, although no difference in activation and CD3 levels was found between groups. A moderate but significant shortening of TCRB CDR3 length was observed in type 1 diabetes patients in all four CD4+ subsets. HLA sub-analyses involved small numbers of individuals, so any influence of HLA type on TCRB rearrangement remained unresolved. Patients with type 1 diabetes made fewer insertions and deleted more nucleotides at VDJ recombination sites, implying thymic rearrangement abnormalities. Shorter templates might have been favored by PCR, but patient and control samples were amplified and corrected together, so both groups would have been affected equally by any skew.

The High Capacity cDNA Reverse Transcription Kit was used to reverse transcribe all of the isolated RNA, meaning that expressed TCRB transcripts were what got sequenced. Deep immunoSEQ sequencing was performed on naive, central memory and regulatory T cell samples, with an average of roughly 3.6 million total reads per sample. Sorted cells were lysed in RLT buffer, and RNA was extracted using DNase-treated RNeasy Micro or Mini kits according to cell number. Each cell subset was processed on its own to prevent cross-contamination, while patient and healthy donor samples were processed together. Using the immunoSEQ multiplex PCR, TCRB sequences were amplified from cDNA into 87-bp fragments spanning the CDR3 region. Sequencing of the amplicons was done on the Illumina HiSeq platform. Processing in the source paper ran as follows. Synthetic template baselines were used to correct PCR bias computationally, reads within Hamming distance 2 were collapsed, and singletons that could not be merged were discarded. By aligning reads against IMGT, V, D and J genes, CDR3 length, and insertions or deletions at six rearrangement sites were assigned. Clonotype counts were normalized to sorted cell number within each subset before computing true diversity and Gini coefficients with the tcR R package. The overlap coefficient, calculated on TCRB nucleotide sequences, was used to quantify repertoire sharing. TCRdb's version of the immuneACCESS table is confined to in-frame rearrangements and falls short of the full clone set. An unresolved V gene accounts for under half of the shortfall where checked; the remainder is of unknown origin. V and J calls and clone size are those listed in that table; D and trimming were worked out from the DNA. This sample gives approximately 160,000 clones in total; about a tenth of them show up just once. Jointly, the top ten make up approximately 0.5% of the sample.

Each donor gave one peripheral blood draw, about 110 mL on average, collected into heparinised tubes. A BD FACSAria II and a panel including CD45RO, CCR7, CD25, CD127, CD95 and CD27 were used to sort naive, central memory, regulatory and stem cell-like memory CD4+ T cells. A purity above 98% was achieved for all sorted populations. PBMCs were separated immediately by Lymphoprep density gradient centrifugation and were stained directly, without being cultured. Samples were stained and sorted in pairs, with one healthy donor and one patient per experiment, so that batch effects were minimized. This TCR was sampled from a man aged 25 to 40 with type 1 diabetes. The sample comprised central memory CD4+ T cells from blood. The rearranged segments are TRBV2 and TRBJ1-4, with the D gene call left open. CDR3 region: CASRQANEKLFF. The DNA reads TGTGCCAGCAGGCAGGCTAATGAAAAACTGTTTTTT.